The T cell receptor (beta chain) under discussion was sequenced for a study of PD-1 blockade in mismatch repair-deficient tumors. Mismatch repair deficiency was confirmed in all patients, by PCR or immunohistochemistry. Using immunoSEQ multiplex PCR, the repertoire was profiled, and TCRdb retains in-frame clones only, with some absent. The sample records 30,000 to 40,000 clones, 80% being singletons. The CDR3 covers 15 residues. Germline loops: CDR1 SGHRS, CDR2 YFSETQ. The V gene lost 3 bases and the J gene lost 1 base, with 13 bases spanning the gap. The sequencing here drew on PBMCs, taken less than 7 weeks after starting pembrolizumab. The sequence was collected from an adult with mismatch repair-deficient cancer. V gene TRBV5-1 combines with J gene TRBJ1-1; no definite D call. CDR3 in amino acids: CASSYFLRGNTEAFF. The DNA for the CDR3 is TGCGCCAGCAGCTATTTCCTACGGGGGAACACTGAAGCTTTCTTT.